The rows below give T cell receptor beta chains drawn from one sample of a study of T cell responses to AZD1222 COVID-19 vaccine. Only in-frame clones appear in the TCRdb table, and some are missing; sequencing was by immunoSEQ multiplex PCR. Of about 150,000 clones detected, 75% to 90% appear once; the ten largest clones hold approximately 7.2%. The specimen comprised peripheral blood, sampled after recovery from COVID-19. Every receptor here comes from an adult who had recovered from COVID-19. CDR3s include the opening cysteine and the closing phenylalanine or tryptophan. D genes are given only for firm matches. Expanded clones are given a class, and other clones once, few, many or no size at all.

- TRBD2 TRBJ2-3 16 TRBV5-1 CASSLASGGAADTQYF TGCGCCAGCAGCTTGGCTAGCGGGGGGGCGGCAGATACGCAGTATTTT
few TRBD1 TRBJ2-3 14 TRBV9 CASRDTGETDTQYF TGTGCCAGCAGGGACACAGGGGAGACAGATACGCAGTATTTT
- - TRBJ1-2 12 TRBV5-1 CASSFDRDGYTF TGCGCCAGCAGCTTTGACCGGGACGGCTACACCTTC
once - TRBJ1-5 16 TRBV5-6 CASSLLGEGSYQPQHF TGTGCCAGCAGCTTGTTGGGAGAAGGGAGCTATCAGCCCCAGCATTTT
- - TRBJ2-7 12 TRBV7-2 CASSLSDYEQYF TGTGCCAGCAGCTTATCGGACTACGAGCAGTACTTC
- - TRBJ2-2 14 TRBV3-1/TRBV3-2 CASSQYGTTGELFF TGTGCCAGCAGCCAATATGGGACCACCGGGGAGCTGTTTTTT
- - TRBJ2-3 14 TRBV29-1 CSVEGGAGTDTQYF TGCAGCGTTGAAGGGGGGGCAGGCACAGATACGCAGTATTTT
- - TRBJ2-3 15 TRBV5-1 CASSLAGIPTDTQYF TGCGCCAGCAGCTTGGCTGGGATCCCTACAGATACGCAGTATTTT
once TRBD2 TRBJ2-7 15 TRBV3-1/TRBV3-2 CASSHGLAGTYEQYF TGTGCCAGCAGCCATGGACTAGCGGGGACCTACGAGCAGTACTTC
- TRBD2 TRBJ2-7 15 TRBV7-8 CASSLALGGTYEQYF TGTGCCAGCAGCTTAGCTTTGGGGGGGACGTACGAGCAGTACTTC
- - TRBJ1-2 12 TRBV7-9 CASSLGGDGYTF TGTGCCAGCAGCTTAGGAGGGGATGGCTACACCTTC
many - TRBJ2-7 14 TRBV6-5 CASSSDTRGYEQYF TGTGCCAGCAGTTCGGACACCCGAGGGTACGAGCAGTACTTC
- - TRBJ1-4 12 TRBV7-9 CASTKVGEKLFF TGTGCCAGCACCAAAGTCGGGGAAAAACTGTTTTTT
- - TRBJ1-2 16 TRBV3-1/TRBV3-2 CASSPTLSAGTYGYTF TGTGCCAGCAGCCCAACCCTCTCGGCAGGAACCTATGGCTACACCTTC
- TRBD1 TRBJ2-7 11 TRBV6-5 CAGRDRDEQYF TGTGCCGGCCGGGACAGGGACGAGCAGTACTTC
- - TRBJ1-1 16 TRBV28 CASSLGTGQSNTEAFF -
- - TRBJ1-4 14 TRBV20-1 CSARGPNTNEKLFF TGCAGTGCTCGTGGACCTAATACTAATGAAAAACTGTTTTTT
- TRBD2 TRBJ2-3 18 TRBV7-9 CASSLAATAGGHTDTQYF TGTGCCAGCAGCTTAGCGGCAACAGCGGGAGGGCACACAGATACGCAGTATTTT
once - TRBJ1-2 14 TRBV19 CASTPGQTGYGYTF TGTGCCAGTACCCCCGGGCAGACAGGCTATGGCTACACCTTC
- - TRBJ2-5 14 TRBV5-1 CASSLGLARETQYF TGCGCCAGCAGCTTGGGATTAGCGAGGGAGACCCAGTACTTC
- - TRBJ1-2 15 TRBV19 CASSLLRGADYGYTF TGTGCCAGTAGTCTATTGCGGGGCGCGGACTATGGCTACACCTTC
- TRBD2 TRBJ2-7 14 TRBV6-5 CASSLAGFSYEQYF TGTGCCAGCAGCCTAGCGGGGTTCTCCTACGAGCAGTACTTC
- - TRBJ1-5 14 TRBV6-6 CASSYSSSNQPQHF TGTGCCAGCAGTTACTCAAGTAGCAATCAGCCCCAGCATTTT
- - TRBJ2-7 16 TRBV28 CASSSLTWGKNNEQYF TGTGCCAGCAGTTCCTTGACCTGGGGCAAGAACAACGAGCAGTACTTC
- - TRBJ1-4 13 TRBV7-9 CASSLSNFEKLFF TGTGCCAGCAGCTTGTCAAATTTTGAAAAACTGTTTTTT
once - TRBJ2-7 13 TRBV7-3 CASSLTGTYEQYF TGTGCCAGCAGCTTAACAGGGACCTACGAGCAGTACTTC
- - TRBJ2-7 14 TRBV18 CASSPGIVPYEQYF TGTGCCAGCTCACCCGGGATAGTCCCCTACGAGCAGTACTTC
- - TRBJ1-2 16 TRBV27 CASSSHRASGNYGYTF TGTGCCAGCAGTTCCCACAGGGCCTCAGGGAACTATGGCTACACCTTC
- - TRBJ2-1 16 TRBV3-1/TRBV3-2 CASSQDRAGSYNEQFF TGTGCCAGCAGCCAAGATCGCGCGGGGAGCTACAATGAGCAGTTCTTC
- - TRBJ2-1 11 TRBV27 CASTFYNEQFF TGTGCCAGCACCTTCTACAATGAGCAGTTCTTC
- TRBD1 TRBJ1-1 15 TRBV13 CASSFWTGMNTEAFF TGTGCCAGCAGCTTTTGGACAGGTATGAACACTGAAGCTTTCTTT
- - TRBJ2-7 15 TRBV19 CASSVPTGTHYEQYF TGTGCCAGTAGTGTCCCAACCGGGACACATTACGAGCAGTACTTC
- TRBD2 TRBJ2-3 16 TRBV5-1 CASSLDPSGGSDTQYF TGCGCCAGCAGCTTGGATCCTAGCGGGGGGTCAGATACGCAGTATTTT
- TRBD1 TRBJ1-5 15 TRBV7-6 CASSSQGNSNQPQHF TGTGCCAGCAGTTCACAGGGGAATAGCAATCAGCCCCAGCATTTT
- TRBD1 TRBJ1-5 14 TRBV24-1 CATSEAGGDQPQHF TGTGCCACCAGTGAGGCAGGGGGCGATCAGCCCCAGCATTTT
- - TRBJ1-2 13 TRBV4-1 CASSQQSGYGYTF TGCGCCAGCAGCCAACAAAGTGGCTATGGCTACACCTTC
- - TRBJ1-1 14 TRBV6-5 CASSYGGGGTEAFF TGTGCCAGCAGTTATGGGGGAGGCGGCACTGAAGCTTTCTTT
- TRBD2 TRBJ2-7 17 TRBV18 CASSPLARRPWEGEQYF TGTGCCAGCTCACCACTGGCCAGACGACCTTGGGAGGGCGAGCAGTACTTC
- - TRBJ2-7 15 TRBV5-1 CASSPRRGGPYEQYF TGCGCCAGCAGCCCGAGAAGGGGGGGTCCCTACGAGCAGTACTTC
- - TRBJ1-5 13 TRBV7-6 CASSLAIGEPQHF TGTGCCAGCAGCTTAGCAATTGGGGAGCCCCAGCATTTT
- - TRBJ2-3 14 TRBV5-1 CASSFNRVADTQYF TGCGCCAGCAGCTTTAACAGGGTAGCAGATACGCAGTATTTT
once - TRBJ1-1 12 TRBV11-3 CASSDGGTEAFF TGTGCCAGCAGCGACGGAGGGACTGAAGCTTTCTTT
- - TRBJ2-5 13 TRBV7-7 CASSLNRQETQYF TGTGCCAGCAGCTTAAACAGACAAGAGACCCAGTACTTC
- - TRBJ1-3 14 TRBV7-9 CASSLLGLGDTIYF TGTGCCAGCAGCTTACTGGGTTTAGGGGACACCATATATTTT
- - TRBJ1-2 16 TRBV5-1 CASSSGLPAATYGYTF TGCGCCAGCAGCTCGGGACTTCCGGCAGCAACCTATGGCTACACCTTC
- - TRBJ2-5 14 TRBV3-1/TRBV3-2 CASSHLGSQETQYF TGTGCCAGCAGCCACCTAGGGAGCCAAGAGACCCAGTACTTC
- - TRBJ1-1 13 TRBV6-5 CASSPGPYTEAFF TGTGCCAGCAGTCCCGGACCGTACACTGAAGCTTTCTTT
- - TRBJ2-3 13 TRBV11-2 CASREQGTETQYF TGTGCCAGCAGAGAGCAGGGCACAGAAACGCAGTATTTT
once - TRBJ2-5 15 TRBV11-2 CASTILRRDGETQYF TGTGCCAGCACTATACTCCGACGGGACGGGGAGACCCAGTACTTC
- - TRBJ1-2 15 TRBV6-2/TRBV6-3 CASSYRPTHNYGYTF TGTGCCAGCAGTTACCGCCCAACACATAACTATGGCTACACCTTC
- - TRBJ1-4 16 TRBV28 CASSPDSAATNEKLFF TGTGCCAGCAGCCCGGACAGTGCTGCAACTAATGAAAAACTGTTTTTT
- TRBD1 TRBJ1-1 15 TRBV7-2 CASSPNRGLGTEAFF TGTGCCAGCAGCCCGAACAGGGGTTTGGGCACTGAAGCTTTCTTT
- - TRBJ1-1 15 TRBV6-5 CASRHPDRANTEAFF TGTGCCAGCAGGCACCCGGACAGAGCGAACACTGAAGCTTTCTTT
- - TRBJ1-4 18 TRBV5-8 CASSPEEAGRFANEKLFF TGTGCCAGCAGCCCGGAGGAGGCTGGTCGTTTCGCTAATGAAAAACTGTTTTTT
- - TRBJ2-1 15 TRBV11-2 CASSSEGYGLDEQFF TGTGCCAGCAGTTCCGAGGGGTACGGCTTGGATGAGCAGTTCTTC